The source of this T cell receptor (beta chain) is a study of T cell responses to AZD1222 COVID-19 vaccine. At the level of the study: Second-dose timings of about 4 or about 12 weeks were pooled. Points from the study as a whole: The breadth and depth of Spike-specific TCRs increased once two AZD1222 doses had been given. Repertoires in all cases were sampled only once the peak T cell response had passed. Donors skewed white British and female; clonal diversity was possibly underestimated.

Libraries were prepared by immunoSEQ multiplex PCR; TCRdb keeps only in-frame clonotypes and omits some of them. The repertoire has roughly 55,000 clones, nearly 90% of them found once; the top ten carry less than 5%. This clone was seen just once. Its antigen is unidentified. This CDR3 contains 16 residues. Germline V gene data show CDR1 as MDHEN and CDR2 as SYDVKM. The junction had 15 bases not matched to a gene; V was cut back by 6 bases and J by 7 bases. This chain connects TRBV28 to TRBJ1-5, with 7 bases that match TRBD1. This material consisted of peripheral blood, taken on day 0 of AZD1222 vaccination. The sequence came from an adult in good health. The CDR3 sequence is CASRILLPAGGQPQHF. The DNA of the CDR3 is TGTGCCAGCAGGATCCTATTGCCTGCAGGGGGGCAGCCCCAGCATTTT.